This TCR beta chain was identified during a study of T cells after posttransplantation cyclophosphamide. This related bone marrow graft donor gave peripheral blood on the day of marrow donation. Germline CDR1 SEHNR, CDR2 FQNEAQ (reference sequence). V lost 5 bases, J lost 5 bases, and 12 bases lay in between. This CDR3 spans 14 amino acids. The table came from immunoSEQ multiplex PCR; TCRdb's copy has only in-frame clones and leaves some out. This table holds over 30,000 clones with no singletons; the top ten claim 0.95% to 1.5%. This clone was counted between two and nine times. The rearrangement links TRBV7-9 to TRBJ2-2, with D maybe TRBD1 (6 bases). The sample comprised PBMCs. This sequence originates from a girl aged 10 to 17 in good health, CMV-negative, and a related stem cell transplant donor. Here the CDR3 reads CASSPPQGTGELFF. In DNA form, the CDR3 reads TGTGCCAGCAGCCCGCCCCAGGGGACCGGGGAGCTGTTTTTT.